The next 6 T cell receptor beta chains were all read from a single sample in a study of blood T cell repertoires in COVID-19. Generated by immunoSEQ multiplex PCR, the TCRdb table keeps only in-frame clones and is missing some. The data show about 100,000 clones, about 85% seen once. Sequenced sample: peripheral blood. Receptors were obtained from a human donor in a cohort sampled during active COVID-19.

The chain couples TRBV21-1 to TRBJ1-4; no DNA check was done on the table's D call, TRBD1. TRBV21-1 is given as a pseudogene. The length of the CDR3 is 17 residues. CDR3 sequence (DNA): TGTGCCAGCAGCGAAACGACAGGGGGAAAGGGTGACGAAAAACTGTTTTTT. The encoded protein is CASSETTGGKGDEKLFF.

The chain combines TRBV3-1 (or the pseudogene TRBV3-2) with TRBJ2-4; 7 bases line up with TRBD1. The germline CDR1 and CDR2 sequences are LGHDT and YNNKEL (reference sequence). CDR3 length: 20 residues. V dropped 1 base and J dropped 0; count of bases not matched to a gene: 15. The CDR3, as DNA: TGTGCCAGCAGCCAAGGAGTTGTACAGGGGATTATCGGAGCCAAAAACATTCAGTACTTC. Protein: CASSQGVVQGIIGAKNIQYF.

This chain links TRBV12-5 with TRBJ2-5; 8 nucleotides agree with TRBD2. CDR1 is LGHNT, CDR2 FRNRAP, per germline. After removal of 1 base from V and 3 bases from J, the junction contained 10 bases not matched to a gene. CDR3 length: 17 amino acids. The CDR3 loop reads CASGLDGGALPKETQYF. In DNA form, the CDR3 reads TGTGCTAGTGGTTTGGACGGGGGGGCTCTCCCGAAAGAGACCCAGTACTTC.

The chain is built from TRBV18 and TRBJ2-3, with 8 bases that match TRBD2. This CDR3 comprises 16 residues. Per germline, CDR1 KGHSH and CDR2 LQKENI. The V and J ends lost 0 bases and 3 bases, in that order; junction bases with no gene match: 5. The CDR3 here is CASSPPIGGATDTQYF. The DNA for the CDR3 is TGTGCCAGCTCACCACCGATCGGGGGGGCGACAGATACGCAGTATTTT.

In this sample, this clone turned up once. The CDR3 protein is CASRPGGSYEQYF. CDR3 nucleotide sequence: TGCGCCAGCAGACCTGGCGGGTCCTACGAGCAGTACTTC. The rearrangement uses TRBV5-1 and TRBJ2-7, with D perhaps matching TRBD2 (5 bases). Germline lookup yields CDR1 SGHRS and CDR2 YFSETQ. The germline V and J ends were trimmed by 5 bases and 1 base, with 10 bases remaining between them. This CDR3 region has 13 residues. The full variable domain, rest sourced from reference TRBV5-1 and TRBJ2-7, is KAGVTQTPRYLIKTRGQQVTLSCSPISGHRSVSWYQQTPGQGLQFLFEYFSETQRNKGNFPGRFSGRQFSNSRSEMNVSTLELGDSALYLCASRPGGSYEQYFGPGTRLTVT.

The rearrangement joins TRBV6-5 to TRBJ2-5; a possible D gene is TRBD1 (6 bases). The CDR3 contains 14 residues. Germline lookup yields CDR1 MNHEY and CDR2 SVGAGI. Between the trimmed V and J ends, which lost 8 bases and 2 bases, there was a span of 15 bases. CDR3 DNA: TGTGCCAGCGGGAACAGGGACCTTCAAGAGACCCAGTACTTC. Encoded protein: CASGNRDLQETQYF.